Following are 30 T cell receptor beta chains from one sample sequenced in a study of shared clonotypes between healthy human individuals. Only in-frame clones appear in the TCRdb table, and some are missing; sequencing was by immunoSEQ multiplex PCR. This table has under 600,000 clones, roughly 95% appearing once. The sample was naive CD4+ T cells sorted from blood. Sample subset: CD45RA+ positively selected. The receptors shown here come from a woman between 25 and 40 years old in good health.

The V call is TRBV11-2, the J call TRBJ2-2; D is possibly TRBD1 or TRBD2 (6 bases each). The V end lost 4 bases, the J end lost 7 bases, and 19 bases lay between the germline ends. CDR1 and CDR2 from the germline V gene are SGHAT and FQNNGV. The CDR3 has 16 amino acids. The CDR3 bases are TGTGCCAGCAGCTCGGTCGTGGGGGGCGATAACGGGGAGCTGTTTTTT. This translates into CASSSVVGGDNGELFF.

The V call is TRBV6-6, the J call TRBJ2-5; the D gene is possibly TRBD2 (7 bases). The germline gives CDR1 MNHNY, CDR2 SVGAGI (reference sequence). Trimming pared 0 bases from V and 11 bases from J, leaving 19 bases between. The CDR3 runs to 15 residues. The CDR3 DNA reads TGTGCCAGCAGTTACTCAGGGGGAGGGCCGGGAGAGCAGTACTTC. This gives the protein CASSYSGGGPGEQYF.

The chain has TRBV15 and TRBJ2-7; the match to TRBD1 covers 10 bases. Germline V gene sequence: CDR1 LNHNV, CDR2 YYDKDF (reference sequence). V lost 2 bases and J lost 3; bases outside the gene matches: 10. This CDR3 comprises 17 residues. The CDR3, as DNA: TGTGCCACCAGCAGACCCCGAACCGGGACAGGGGTCTACGAGCAGTACTTC. Amino acids: CATSRPRTGTGVYEQYF.

The genes are TRBV6-4 and TRBJ2-1; the match to TRBD1 covers 9 bases. The CDR3 runs to 16 residues. The germline gives CDR1 MRHNA, CDR2 SNTAGT. The trim removed 0 bases at V and 2 bases at J, leaving 2 bases unmatched. DNA of the CDR3: TGTGCCAGCAGTGACTCACAGGGGGCAACCTACAATGAGCAGTTCTTC. Residues: CASSDSQGATYNEQFF.

The CDR3 loop is CATSRDQGSSGANVLTF. CDR3 nucleotides: TGTGCCACCAGCAGAGATCAAGGTTCCTCTGGGGCCAACGTCCTGACTTTC. The genes are TRBV15 and TRBJ2-6; D not resolved. CDR3 size: 17 residues. V lost 0 bases and J 0 bases, leaving 9 bases between the germline ends. The germline gives CDR1 LNHNV, CDR2 YYDKDF (reference sequence).

This clone was seen once. V and J are TRBV14 and TRBJ2-3, with 13 bases fitting TRBD2. CDR1 and CDR2 from the germline V gene are SGHDN and FVKESK. The CDR3 has 16 amino acids. The ends lost 1 base at V and 5 bases at J; junction bases unmatched: 3. This chain's CDR3 is CASSQVLAGGGDTQYF. The CDR3 DNA reads as TGTGCCAGCAGCCAAGTACTAGCGGGAGGGGGAGATACGCAGTATTTT.

The rearrangement links TRBV27 to TRBJ2-1; the D gene is possibly TRBD2 (6 bases). The CDR3 contains 15 residues. Germline V gene lookup returns CDR1 MNHEY and CDR2 SMNVEV (reference sequence). Trimming left V 3 bases short and J 1 base short, with 10 bases between. The CDR3 nucleotides are TGTGCCAGCAGTTTTCCGGGAGTGTCCTACAATGAGCAGTTCTTC. It is translated as CASSFPGVSYNEQFF.

This rearrangement joins TRBV5-4 to TRBJ2-5; 9 nucleotides match TRBD1. V trimming: 0 bases; J trimming: 6 bases; junction bases outside the gene matches: 3. CDR3 length: 14 amino acids. The germline V gene has CDR1 SGHNT and CDR2 YYREEE (reference sequence). The CDR3 region is CASSLGTGVKTQYF. DNA of the CDR3: TGTGCCAGCAGCTTGGGGACAGGGGTAAAGACCCAGTACTTC.

This sequence joins TRBV11-2 and TRBJ2-1; TRBD2 might be the D (6 bases). In germline, CDR1 is SGHAT, CDR2 FQNNGV. The CDR3 is 13 residues long. V gave up 2 bases and J gave up 10 bases, with 12 bases separating them. The CDR3 region has the DNA TGTGCCAGCAGCTTACGAACTAGCAACGAGCAGTTCTTC. Translated: CASSLRTSNEQFF.

This clone was detected only once. V and J are TRBV27 and TRBJ1-5; TRBD1 matches 11 bases. The germline V gene has CDR1 MNHEY and CDR2 SMNVEV (reference sequence). This CDR3 region has 14 residues. V lost 4 bases to trimming and J lost 5 bases; unmatched junction nucleotides: 1. CDR3 bases: TGTGCCAGCAGTTGGGGACAGGGGGATCAGCCCCAGCATTTT. This sequence encodes CASSWGQGDQPQHF.

The rearrangement links TRBV5-5 to TRBJ2-1; D is unresolved. Germline V gene lookup returns CDR1 SGHKS and CDR2 YYEKEE (reference sequence). There are 13 residues in the CDR3. Trimming pared 7 bases from V and 2 bases from J, leaving 10 bases between. The CDR3 nucleotides are TGTGCCAGCCTGAGACCTACCTACAATGAGCAGTTCTTC. It encodes CASLRPTYNEQFF.

The chain combines TRBV18 with TRBJ1-5; 7 positions agree with TRBD1. Trimming removed 5 bases from V and 7 bases from J; junction bases left unmatched: 14. The CDR3 spans 16 residues. The germline CDR1 and CDR2 sequences are KGHSH and LQKENI. CDR3 DNA: TGTGCCAGCTCAGACAGGGCGAAAAATGACGGACAGCCCCAGCATTTT. Its translation is CASSDRAKNDGQPQHF.

The chain uses TRBV19 and TRBJ1-1; the D gene is possibly TRBD1 (5 bases). V dropped 6 bases and J dropped 1 base, with 15 bases sitting between them. Germline CDR1 is LNHDA and CDR2 is SQIVND (reference sequence). The CDR3 loop spans 15 amino acids. The CDR3 nucleotides read TGTGCCAGTAGCACCTTTGCGGGGCGGAACACTGAAGCTTTCTTT. Translated, it gives CASSTFAGRNTEAFF.

This clone was seen only once. The V and J genes are TRBV18 and TRBJ2-1, with TRBD2 matching 8 bases. The CDR3 runs to 15 residues. Trimming at V came to 2 bases and at J to 8 bases, leaving 8 bases not matched to a gene. Germline CDR1 and CDR2: KGHSH and LQKENI. CDR3 residues: CASSPSGGRSYEQFF. CDR3 DNA: TGTGCCAGCTCACCATCTGGCGGGAGGTCCTATGAGCAGTTCTTC.

This clone has just one count. The genes are TRBV7-2 and TRBJ2-7; D is uncertain. This CDR3 spans 15 amino acids. Trimming pared 5 bases from V and 0 bases from J, leaving 14 bases between. The germline CDR1 and CDR2 sequences are SGHTA and FQGNSA. CDR3 DNA: TGTGCCAGCAGCCCAGACGGTGCTAGCTCCTACGAGCAGTACTTC. Translation: CASSPDGASSYEQYF.

The CDR3 sequence: CREGGYEQYF. The CDR3 nucleotides read TGCAGGGAAGGGGGGTACGAGCAGTACTTC. The V gene is TRBV20-1, the J gene TRBJ2-7; TRBD1 or TRBD2 may be the D gene (6 bases each). CDR3 size: 10 residues. CDR1 and CDR2 (germline): DFQATT, SNEGSKA (reference sequence).

V is TRBV19 and J is TRBJ2-6; D is perhaps TRBD2 (5 bases). The V end was cut by 10 bases, the J end by 1 base, with 20 bases between. Germline-derived CDR1 and CDR2 are LNHDA and SQIVND (reference sequence). CDR3 length: 17 residues. The CDR3 is CATASEASFSGANVLTF. The DNA of the CDR3 is TGTGCCACCGCGTCGGAGGCTTCGTTTTCTGGGGCCAACGTCCTGACTTTC.

The V gene is TRBV27, the J gene TRBJ2-7; D is ambiguous. V gave up 3 bases and J gave up 1 base, with 10 bases separating them. The V gene's germline CDR1 is MNHEY and CDR2 SMNVEV (reference sequence). This CDR3 has 14 residues. The CDR3 here is CASSFSVSSYEQYF. DNA of the CDR3: TGTGCCAGCAGTTTCTCGGTTTCTTCCTACGAGCAGTACTTC.

The genes are TRBV5-4 and TRBJ2-1; 7 positions match TRBD1. This CDR3 contains 14 residues. Per germline, CDR1 SGHNT and CDR2 YYREEE (reference sequence). Unmatched junction bases numbered 7, after V lost 4 bases and J lost 6 bases. CDR3 sequence (DNA): TGTGCCAGCAGCGCCGGGACAGCTCCCAATGAGCAGTTCTTC. The encoded protein is CASSAGTAPNEQFF.

In this sample, this clone turned up once. J is TRBJ1-4 and V is TRBV6-1, with 9 bases fitting TRBD1. Per germline, CDR1 MNHNS and CDR2 SASEGT. This CDR3 spans 16 amino acids. The J segment lost 3 bases and the V segment lost 4 bases, leaving 6 bases of the junction unmatched. The CDR3 reads CASSVGQGRANEKLFF. DNA for the CDR3: TGTGCCAGCAGTGTCGGACAGGGGAGGGCTAATGAAAAACTGTTTTTT.

This chain joins TRBV4-1 and TRBJ2-2; 7 nucleotides agree with TRBD2. Germline-derived CDR1 and CDR2 are MGHRA and YSYEKL. The trim removed 1 base at V and 1 base at J, leaving 6 bases unmatched. The CDR3 is 17 amino acids. The DNA of the CDR3 is TGCGCCAGCAGCCAAGGGTTAAGCGGGAAGAACACCGGGGAGCTGTTTTTT. It translates to CASSQGLSGKNTGELFF.

The rearrangement links TRBV19 to TRBJ2-1; D possibly corresponds to TRBD2 (5 bases). Between the trimmed V and J ends, which lost 9 bases and 2 bases, there was a span of 14 bases. Germline V gene lookup returns CDR1 LNHDA and CDR2 SQIVND (reference sequence). This CDR3 spans 14 amino acids. The CDR3 coding sequence is TGTGCCAGCGGTCTAAGAGGGACCTACAATGAGCAGTTCTTC. Encoded protein: CASGLRGTYNEQFF.

The chain has TRBV18 and TRBJ1-2; 8 bases map to TRBD1. Trimming at V came to 3 bases and at J to 3 bases, leaving 9 bases not matched to a gene. Germline CDR1 reads KGHSH; CDR2 reads LQKENI. This CDR3 region has 16 residues. In DNA, the CDR3 is TGTGCCAGCTCACCGACGGGGGCAGGGGGCGACTATGGCTACACCTTC. Its protein product is CASSPTGAGGDYGYTF.

To note about this clone: Other DNA sequences in this sample translate to the same CDR3. The chain links TRBV5-1 to TRBJ1-3; D not resolved. CDR3 length: 14 amino acids. With 0 bases removed from V and 0 bases from J, the gap between germline ends came to 4 bases. Looked up from germline, CDR1 is SGHRS and CDR2 is YFSETQ. The CDR3 protein is CASSLGDSGNTIYF. CDR3 DNA sequence: TGCGCCAGCAGCTTGGGAGACTCTGGAAACACCATATATTTT.

As concerns this clone: Other DNA sequences of this sample code for an identical CDR3. J is TRBJ1-1 and V is TRBV18; D call uncertain. Germline V gene sequence: CDR1 KGHSH, CDR2 LQKENI. There are 14 residues in the CDR3. Trimming removed 3 bases from V and 2 bases from J, with 10 bases in between. CDR3 DNA: TGTGCCAGCTCACCTTCGGACGGAAACACTGAAGCTTTCTTT. This sequence encodes CASSPSDGNTEAFF.

The chain combines TRBV7-9 with TRBJ2-1; no reliable D call. The germline V gene encodes CDR1 SEHNR and CDR2 FQNEAQ (reference sequence). CDR3 size: 15 residues. V dropped 4 bases and J dropped 1 base, with 11 bases sitting between them. The DNA for the CDR3 is TGTGCCAGCAGCTCACCGGCTGGGTCCTACAATGAGCAGTTCTTC. Protein: CASSSPAGSYNEQFF.

This chain connects TRBV28 to TRBJ2-3; the match to TRBD2 covers 7 bases. This CDR3 is built from 17 residues. V lost 4 bases and J lost 5; bases outside the gene matches: 15. Germline lookup yields CDR1 MDHEN and CDR2 SYDVKM. The CDR3 coding sequence is TGTGCCAGCAGTTACCCCCATTGGGCGGGAGAAGAAGATACGCAGTATTTT. Encoded protein: CASSYPHWAGEEDTQYF.

The V and J genes are TRBV11-3 and TRBJ1-1; D perhaps matches TRBD1 (5 bases). This CDR3 spans 15 amino acids. Germline assignment: CDR1 SGHNT and CDR2 YENEEA. Trimming cost V 1 base and J 1 base, with 10 bases left between them. The CDR3 DNA is TGTGCCAGCAGCTTAGGCTCAGGGTGGAACACTGAAGCTTTCTTT. Its translation is CASSLGSGWNTEAFF. Combining the CDR3 with reference TRBV11-3 and TRBJ1-1 gives the whole variable domain EAGVVQSPRYKIIEKKQPVAFWCNPISGHNTLYWYLQNLGQGPELLIRYENEEAVDDSQLPKDRFSAERLKGVDSTLKIQPAELGDSAVYLCASSLGSGWNTEAFFGQGTRLTVV.

The chain employs TRBV11-2 and TRBJ2-5; TRBD1 aligns across 12 bases. Germline CDR1 and CDR2: SGHAT and FQNNGV. The CDR3 spans 16 residues. The V segment lost 5 bases and the J segment 5 bases; nucleotides outside the gene matches: 9. CDR3 residues: CASSILGTGGAETQYF. As DNA, the CDR3 is TGTGCCAGCAGCATCCTCGGGACAGGGGGCGCGGAGACCCAGTACTTC.

This chain links TRBV6-5 with TRBJ1-2; a possible D gene is TRBD1 (5 bases). This CDR3 spans 14 amino acids. Germline-derived CDR1 and CDR2 are MNHEY and SVGAGI. The V end was cut by 5 bases, the J end by 2 bases, with 12 bases between. The CDR3 DNA reads TGTGCCAGCAGTGGCGGACATCCCAACTATGGCTACACCTTC. Protein: CASSGGHPNYGYTF.